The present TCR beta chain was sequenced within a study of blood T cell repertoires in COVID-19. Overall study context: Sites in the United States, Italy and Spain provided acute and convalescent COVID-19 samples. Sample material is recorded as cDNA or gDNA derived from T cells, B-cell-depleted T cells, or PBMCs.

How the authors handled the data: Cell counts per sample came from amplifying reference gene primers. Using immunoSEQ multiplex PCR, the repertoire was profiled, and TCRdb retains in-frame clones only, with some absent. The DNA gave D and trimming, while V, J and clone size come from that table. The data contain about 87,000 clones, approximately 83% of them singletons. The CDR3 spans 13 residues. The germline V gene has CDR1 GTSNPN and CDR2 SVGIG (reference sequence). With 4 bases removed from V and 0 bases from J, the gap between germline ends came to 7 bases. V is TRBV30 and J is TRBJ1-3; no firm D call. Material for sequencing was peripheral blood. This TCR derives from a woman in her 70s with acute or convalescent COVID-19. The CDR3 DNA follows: TGTGCCTGGACTGGGAGCTCTGGAAACACCATATATTTT. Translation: CAWTGSSGNTIYF.